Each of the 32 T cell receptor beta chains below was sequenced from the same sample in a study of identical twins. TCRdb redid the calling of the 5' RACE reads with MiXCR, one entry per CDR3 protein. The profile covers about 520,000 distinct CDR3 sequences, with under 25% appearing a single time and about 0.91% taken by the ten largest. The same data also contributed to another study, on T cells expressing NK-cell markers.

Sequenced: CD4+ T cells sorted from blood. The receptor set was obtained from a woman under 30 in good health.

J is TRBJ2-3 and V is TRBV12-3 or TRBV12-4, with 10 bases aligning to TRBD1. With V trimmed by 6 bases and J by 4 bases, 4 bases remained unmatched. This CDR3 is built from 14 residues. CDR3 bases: TGTGCCAGCAGCGGGACAGGGGATTCAGATACGCAGTATTTT. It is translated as CASSGTGDSDTQYF.

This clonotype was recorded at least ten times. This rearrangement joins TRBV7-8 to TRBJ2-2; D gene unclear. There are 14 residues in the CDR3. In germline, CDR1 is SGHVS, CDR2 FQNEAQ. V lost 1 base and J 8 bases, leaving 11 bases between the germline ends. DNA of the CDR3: TGTGCCAGCAGCTTAGTCGCGTCTACAGGGGAGCTGTTTTTT. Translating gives CASSLVASTGELFF.

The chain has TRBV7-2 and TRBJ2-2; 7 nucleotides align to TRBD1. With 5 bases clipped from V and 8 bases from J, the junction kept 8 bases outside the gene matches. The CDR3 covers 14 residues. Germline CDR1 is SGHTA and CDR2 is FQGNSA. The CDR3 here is CASSPDRWKGELFF. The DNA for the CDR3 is TGTGCCAGCAGCCCGGACAGGTGGAAAGGGGAGCTGTTTTTT.

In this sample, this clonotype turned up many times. The CDR3: CSARDRGGETQYF. Written as DNA, the CDR3 is TGCAGTGCTAGAGATCGGGGGGGTGAGACCCAGTACTTC. V gene TRBV20-1 combines with J gene TRBJ2-5, with 8 positions matching TRBD2. The CDR3 length is 13 residues. Trimming removed 0 bases from V and 5 bases from J; junction bases left unmatched: 2. Germline assignment: CDR1 DFQATT and CDR2 SNEGSKA (reference sequence).

The CDR3 sequence is CASSAWSDTEAFF. The CDR3 DNA reads TGTGCCAGCAGCGCCTGGAGTGACACTGAAGCTTTCTTT. The V and J genes are TRBV9 and TRBJ1-1; D unclear. V dropped 3 bases and J dropped 3 bases, with 9 bases sitting between them. The CDR3 length is 13 residues. Per the germline V gene, CDR1 is SGDLS and CDR2 is YYNGEE.

CDR3 in amino acids: CASSQLQGHEQYF. In DNA, the CDR3 is TGCGCCAGCAGCCAATTACAGGGCCACGAGCAGTACTTC. The rearrangement links TRBV4-3 to TRBJ2-7; tentative D call: TRBD1 (6 bases). CDR1 LGHNA and CDR2 YSLEER come from the germline V gene. CDR3 length: 13 residues. V was cut by 2 bases and J by 5 bases, with 10 bases left in between.

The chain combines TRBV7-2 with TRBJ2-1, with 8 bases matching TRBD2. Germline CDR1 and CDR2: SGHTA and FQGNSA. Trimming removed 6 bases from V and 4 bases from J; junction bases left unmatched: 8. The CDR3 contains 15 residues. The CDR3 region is CASSRRGGTYNEQFF. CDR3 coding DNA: TGTGCCAGCAGTCGCCGGGGGGGTACATACAATGAGCAGTTCTTC.

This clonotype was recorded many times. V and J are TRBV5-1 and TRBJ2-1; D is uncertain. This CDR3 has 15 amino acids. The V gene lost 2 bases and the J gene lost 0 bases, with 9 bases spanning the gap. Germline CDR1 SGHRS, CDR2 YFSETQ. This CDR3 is CASSFFYSSYNEQFF. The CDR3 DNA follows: TGCGCCAGCAGCTTTTTCTATAGCTCCTACAATGAGCAGTTCTTC.

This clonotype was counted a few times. CDR3 nucleotide sequence: TGTGCCAGCAGTTTTTACAGGGGGCTTGGCGAGCAGTACTTC. This encodes CASSFYRGLGEQYF. The rearrangement uses TRBV12-3 or TRBV12-4 and TRBJ2-7; 9 positions agree with TRBD1. Germline trimming cut 3 bases from V and 6 bases from J; bases unmatched to any gene: 6. This CDR3 spans 14 amino acids.

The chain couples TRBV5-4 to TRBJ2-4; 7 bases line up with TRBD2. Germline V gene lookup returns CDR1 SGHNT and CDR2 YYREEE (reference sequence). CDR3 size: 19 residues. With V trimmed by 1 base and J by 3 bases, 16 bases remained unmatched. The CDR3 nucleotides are TGTGCCAGCAGCTTGTTTCTAGCGGAGGGGCCGCGGGACAAAAACATTCAGTACTTC. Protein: CASSLFLAEGPRDKNIQYF.

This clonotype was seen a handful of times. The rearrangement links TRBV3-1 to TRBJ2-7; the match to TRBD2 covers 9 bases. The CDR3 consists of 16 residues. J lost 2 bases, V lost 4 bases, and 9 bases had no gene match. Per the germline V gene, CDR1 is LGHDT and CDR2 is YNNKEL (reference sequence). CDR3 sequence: CASSPGLAGETYEQYF. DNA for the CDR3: TGTGCCAGCAGCCCGGGACTAGCCGGGGAAACCTACGAGCAGTACTTC.

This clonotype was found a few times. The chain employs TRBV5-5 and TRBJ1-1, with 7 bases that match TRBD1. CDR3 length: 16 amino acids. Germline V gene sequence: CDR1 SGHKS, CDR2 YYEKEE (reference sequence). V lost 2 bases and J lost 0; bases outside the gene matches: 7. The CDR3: CASSLEQGTMNTEAFF. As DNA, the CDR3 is TGTGCCAGCAGCTTAGAACAGGGGACCATGAACACTGAAGCTTTCTTT.

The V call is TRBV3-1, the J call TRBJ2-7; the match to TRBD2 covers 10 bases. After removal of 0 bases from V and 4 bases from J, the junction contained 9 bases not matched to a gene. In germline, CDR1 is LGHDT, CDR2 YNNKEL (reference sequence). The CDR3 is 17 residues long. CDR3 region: CASSQDSSGRAGYEQYF. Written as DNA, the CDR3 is TGTGCCAGCAGCCAAGATTCGAGCGGGAGGGCCGGGTACGAGCAGTACTTC.

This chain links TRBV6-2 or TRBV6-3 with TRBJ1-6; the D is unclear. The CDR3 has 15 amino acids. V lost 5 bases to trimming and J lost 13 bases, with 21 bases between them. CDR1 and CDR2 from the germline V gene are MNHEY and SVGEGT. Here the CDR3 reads CASSRAQTWAYPLHF. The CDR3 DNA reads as TGTGCCAGCAGTCGCGCCCAGACTTGGGCATACCCCCTCCACTTT.

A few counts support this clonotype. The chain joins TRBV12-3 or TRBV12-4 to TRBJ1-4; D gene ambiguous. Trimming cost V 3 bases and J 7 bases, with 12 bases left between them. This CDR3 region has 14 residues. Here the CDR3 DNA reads TGTGCCAGCAGTTTTTCCACCGGAGGTGAAAAACTGTTTTTT. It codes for CASSFSTGGEKLFF.

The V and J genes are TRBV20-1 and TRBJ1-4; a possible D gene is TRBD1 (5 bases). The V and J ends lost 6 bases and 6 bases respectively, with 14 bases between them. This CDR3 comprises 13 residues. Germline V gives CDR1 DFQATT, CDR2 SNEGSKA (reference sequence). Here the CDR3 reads CSAIGQGDEKLFF. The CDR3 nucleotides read TGCAGTGCGATAGGGCAGGGAGATGAAAAACTGTTTTTT.

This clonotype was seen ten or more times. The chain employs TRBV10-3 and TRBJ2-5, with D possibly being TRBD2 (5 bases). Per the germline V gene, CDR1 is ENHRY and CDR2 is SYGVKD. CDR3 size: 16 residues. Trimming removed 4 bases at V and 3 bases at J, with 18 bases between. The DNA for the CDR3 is TGTGCCATCAGTGCCCGAGGAGCGGAATTCAAAGAGACCCAGTACTTC. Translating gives CAISARGAEFKETQYF.

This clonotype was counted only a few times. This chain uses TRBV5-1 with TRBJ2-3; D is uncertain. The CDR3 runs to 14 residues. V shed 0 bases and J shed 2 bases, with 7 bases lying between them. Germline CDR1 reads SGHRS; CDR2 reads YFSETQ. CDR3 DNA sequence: TGCGCCAGCAGCTTGGATGTCATCACAGATACGCAGTATTTT. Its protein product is CASSLDVITDTQYF.

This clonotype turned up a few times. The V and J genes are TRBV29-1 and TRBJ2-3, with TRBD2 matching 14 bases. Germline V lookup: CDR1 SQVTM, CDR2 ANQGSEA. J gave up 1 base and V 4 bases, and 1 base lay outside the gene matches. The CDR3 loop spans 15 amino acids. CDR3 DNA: TGCAGCGTTGGGGGACTAGCGGGGGGCACAGATACGCAGTATTTT. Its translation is CSVGGLAGGTDTQYF.

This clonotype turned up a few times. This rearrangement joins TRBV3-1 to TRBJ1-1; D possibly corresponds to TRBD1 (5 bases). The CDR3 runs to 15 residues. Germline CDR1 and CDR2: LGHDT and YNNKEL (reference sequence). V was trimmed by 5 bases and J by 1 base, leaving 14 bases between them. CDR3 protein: CASSYLGRTNTEAFF. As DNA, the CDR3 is TGTGCCAGCAGCTACCTGGGGCGAACGAACACTGAAGCTTTCTTT.

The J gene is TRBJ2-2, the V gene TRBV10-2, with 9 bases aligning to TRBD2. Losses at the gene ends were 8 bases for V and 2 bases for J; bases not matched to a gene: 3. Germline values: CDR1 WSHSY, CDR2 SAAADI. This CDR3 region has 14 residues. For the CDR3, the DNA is TGCGCCAGCCGACTAGCGGTTAACACCGGGGAGCTGTTTTTT. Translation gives CASRLAVNTGELFF.

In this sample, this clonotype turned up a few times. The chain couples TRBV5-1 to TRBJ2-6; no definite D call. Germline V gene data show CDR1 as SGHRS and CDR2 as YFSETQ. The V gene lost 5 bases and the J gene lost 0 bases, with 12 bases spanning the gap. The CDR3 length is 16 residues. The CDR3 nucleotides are TGCGCCAGCAGTGACACCGACCACTCTGGGGCCAACGTCCTGACTTTC. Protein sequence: CASSDTDHSGANVLTF.

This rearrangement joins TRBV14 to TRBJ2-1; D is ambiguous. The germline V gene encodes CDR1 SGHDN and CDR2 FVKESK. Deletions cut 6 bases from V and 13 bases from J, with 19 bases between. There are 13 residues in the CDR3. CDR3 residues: CASRPDLFGPQFF. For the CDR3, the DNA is TGTGCCAGCAGACCTGACCTCTTCGGCCCCCAGTTCTTC. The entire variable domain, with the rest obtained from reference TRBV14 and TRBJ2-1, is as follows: EAGVTQFPSHSVIEKGQTVTLRCDPISGHDNLYWYRRVMGKEIKFLLHFVKESKQDESGMPNNRFLAERTGGTYSTLKVQPAELEDSGVYFCASRPDLFGPQFFGPGTRLTVL.

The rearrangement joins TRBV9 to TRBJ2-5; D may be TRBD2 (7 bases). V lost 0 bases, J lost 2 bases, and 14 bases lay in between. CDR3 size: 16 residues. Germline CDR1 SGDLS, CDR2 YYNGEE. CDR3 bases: TGTGCCAGCAGCGTAGTAGGGGGGGCCTCACAAGAGACCCAGTACTTC. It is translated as CASSVVGGASQETQYF. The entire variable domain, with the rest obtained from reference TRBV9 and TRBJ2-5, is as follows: DSGVTQTPKHLITATGQRVTLRCSPRSGDLSVYWYQQSLDQGLQFLIQYYNGEERAKGNILERFSAQQFPDLHSELNLSSLELGDSALYFCASSVVGGASQETQYFGPGTRLLVL.

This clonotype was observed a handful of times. The CDR3 loop is CAISVWDTGELFF. DNA for the CDR3: TGTGCCATCAGTGTTTGGGACACCGGGGAGCTGTTTTTT. The J gene is TRBJ2-2, the V gene TRBV10-3; D is unresolved. The V gene lost 4 bases and the J gene lost 3 bases, with 6 bases spanning the gap. This CDR3 is 13 amino acids long. Germline values: CDR1 ENHRY, CDR2 SYGVKD.

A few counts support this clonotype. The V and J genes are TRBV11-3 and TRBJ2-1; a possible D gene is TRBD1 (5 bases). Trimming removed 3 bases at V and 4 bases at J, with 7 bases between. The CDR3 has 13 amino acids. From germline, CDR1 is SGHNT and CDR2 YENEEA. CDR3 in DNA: TGTGCCAGCAGCTTCAACAGGTACAATGAGCAGTTCTTC. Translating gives CASSFNRYNEQFF.

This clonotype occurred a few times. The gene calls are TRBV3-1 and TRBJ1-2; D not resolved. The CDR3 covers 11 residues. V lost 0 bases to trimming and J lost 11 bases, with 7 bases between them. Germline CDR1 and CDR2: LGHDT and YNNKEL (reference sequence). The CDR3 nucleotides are TGTGCCAGCAGCCAAGATATGCGGTACACCTTC. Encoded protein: CASSQDMRYTF. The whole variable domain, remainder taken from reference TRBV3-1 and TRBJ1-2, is DTAVSQTPKYLVTQMGNDKSIKCEQNLGHDTMYWYKQDSKKFLKIMFSYNNKELIINETVPNRFSPKSPDKAHLNLHINSLELGDSAVYFCASSQDMRYTFGSGTRLTVV.

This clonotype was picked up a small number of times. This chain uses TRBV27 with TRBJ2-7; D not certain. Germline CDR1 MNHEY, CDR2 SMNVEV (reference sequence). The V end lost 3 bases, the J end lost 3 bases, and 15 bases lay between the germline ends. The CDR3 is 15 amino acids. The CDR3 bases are TGTGCCAGCAGTTTGCGTCGTCAAAATGTCTACGAGCAGTACTTC. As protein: CASSLRRQNVYEQYF.

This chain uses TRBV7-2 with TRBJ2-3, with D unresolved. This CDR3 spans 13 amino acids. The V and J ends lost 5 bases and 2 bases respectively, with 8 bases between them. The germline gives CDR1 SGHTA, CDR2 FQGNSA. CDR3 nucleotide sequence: TGTGCCAGCAGCCGGATGTCCACAGATACGCAGTATTTT. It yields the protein CASSRMSTDTQYF.

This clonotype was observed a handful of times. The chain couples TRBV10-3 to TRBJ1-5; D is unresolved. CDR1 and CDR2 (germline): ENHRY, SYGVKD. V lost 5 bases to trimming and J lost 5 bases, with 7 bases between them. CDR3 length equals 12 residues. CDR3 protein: CAISPGDQPQHF. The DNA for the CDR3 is TGTGCCATCAGTCCGGGTGATCAGCCCCAGCATTTT.

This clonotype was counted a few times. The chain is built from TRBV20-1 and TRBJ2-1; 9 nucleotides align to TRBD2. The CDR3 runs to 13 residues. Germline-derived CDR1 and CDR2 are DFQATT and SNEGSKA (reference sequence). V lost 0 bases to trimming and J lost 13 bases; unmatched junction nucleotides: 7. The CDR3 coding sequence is TGCAGTGCTAGAGATGGGGGCGGGAGGGCCCAGTTCTTC. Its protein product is CSARDGGGRAQFF.

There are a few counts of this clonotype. CDR3 DNA: TGCAGTGCTAGTGACAGGTCTGAAGCTTTCTTT. Residues: CSASDRSEAFF. The rearrangement uses TRBV20-1 and TRBJ1-1; a weak D match, TRBD1 (6 bases). Germline V gene lookup returns CDR1 DFQATT and CDR2 SNEGSKA (reference sequence). V lost 3 bases to trimming and J lost 6 bases, with 8 bases between them. The CDR3 sequence is 11 residues long.